The clone carrying this T cell receptor beta chain is medium-sized in the sample. Its cognate antigen is unknown. Attached unique molecular identifiers marked individual cDNA molecules. TCRdb reprocessed the 5' RACE reads with MiXCR, giving one entry per CDR3 protein. This repertoire shows 84,000 or so distinct CDR3 sequences, 9.5% to 13% found once; its top ten account for roughly 3%. This sample stems from a study of early T cells in non-severe SARS-CoV-2 infection. Looking at the study overall: Sequencing was performed on bulk RNA from unsorted whole blood, leaving chains unpaired. Whole-study findings and limits: Anti-spike CD8 specificities were favored by VDJdb matching, whose results missed private and CD4 specificities.

Germline CDR1 is SQVTM and CDR2 is ANQGSEA. The CDR3 is made up of 13 amino acids. Deletions cut 7 bases from V and 0 bases from J, with 12 bases between. The sample comprised whole blood. V usage is TRBV29-1 and J usage is TRBJ1-1; no clear D. The source is an adult who was a healthcare worker with PCR-confirmed SARS-CoV-2 infection or an uninfected control (not recorded which). CDR3 in DNA: TGCAGCGGGACCCACGAGTTGAACACTGAAGCTTTCTTT. This translates into CSGTHELNTEAFF.